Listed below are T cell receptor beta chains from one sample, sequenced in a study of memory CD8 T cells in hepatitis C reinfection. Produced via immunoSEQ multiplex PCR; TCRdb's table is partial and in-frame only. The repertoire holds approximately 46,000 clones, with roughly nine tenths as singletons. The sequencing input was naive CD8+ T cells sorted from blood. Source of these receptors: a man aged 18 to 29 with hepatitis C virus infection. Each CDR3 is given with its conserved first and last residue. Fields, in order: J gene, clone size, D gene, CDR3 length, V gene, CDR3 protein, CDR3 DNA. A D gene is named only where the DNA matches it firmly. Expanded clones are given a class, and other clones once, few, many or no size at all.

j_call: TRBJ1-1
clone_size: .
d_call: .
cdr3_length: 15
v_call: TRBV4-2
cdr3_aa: CASSHLDNMNTEAFF
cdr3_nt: TGTGCCAGCAGCCACCTTGACAATATGAACACTGAAGCTTTCTTT

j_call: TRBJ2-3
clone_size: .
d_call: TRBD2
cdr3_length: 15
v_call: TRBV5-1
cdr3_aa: CASSLVPAGGGTQYF
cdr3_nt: TGCGCCAGCAGCTTGGTTCCAGCGGGGGGGGGTACGCAGTATTTT

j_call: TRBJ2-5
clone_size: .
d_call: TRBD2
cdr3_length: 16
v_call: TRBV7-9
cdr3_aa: CASSLAGTGGGETQYF
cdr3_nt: TGTGCCAGCAGCTTAGCGGGGACGGGAGGCGGAGAGACCCAGTACTTC

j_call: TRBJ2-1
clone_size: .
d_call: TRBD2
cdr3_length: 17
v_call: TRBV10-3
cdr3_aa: CASKGASGDSSYNEQFF
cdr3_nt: TGTGCCAGCAAGGGCGCTAGCGGGGACAGCTCCTACAATGAGCAGTTCTTC

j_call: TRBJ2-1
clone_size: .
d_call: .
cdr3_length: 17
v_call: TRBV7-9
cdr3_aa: CASSLAGAGTRYNEQFF
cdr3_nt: TGTGCCAGCAGCTTAGCGGGGGCAGGAACCCGCTACAATGAGCAGTTCTTC

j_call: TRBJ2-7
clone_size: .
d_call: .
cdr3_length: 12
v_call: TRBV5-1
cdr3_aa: CASSLTSYEQYF
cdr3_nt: TGCGCCAGCAGCTTGACCTCCTACGAGCAGTACTTC

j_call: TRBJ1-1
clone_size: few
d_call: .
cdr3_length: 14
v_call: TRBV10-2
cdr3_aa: CASSSPKLNTEAFF
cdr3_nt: TGCGCCAGCAGTTCCCCCAAGCTGAACACTGAAGCTTTCTTT

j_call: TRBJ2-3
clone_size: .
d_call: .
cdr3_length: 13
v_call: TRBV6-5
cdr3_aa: CASTPQTTDTQYF
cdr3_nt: TGTGCCAGCACTCCTCAAACTACAGATACGCAGTATTTT

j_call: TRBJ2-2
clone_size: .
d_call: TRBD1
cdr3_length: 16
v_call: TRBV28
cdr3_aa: CASSLQGGANTGELFF
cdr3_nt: TGTGCCAGCAGCCTACAGGGGGGCGCGAACACCGGGGAGCTGTTTTTT

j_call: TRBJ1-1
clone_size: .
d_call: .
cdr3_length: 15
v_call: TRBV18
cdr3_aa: CASSPVGGPSTEAFF
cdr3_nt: TGTGCCAGCTCACCAGTGGGGGGACCGTCCACTGAAGCTTTCTTT

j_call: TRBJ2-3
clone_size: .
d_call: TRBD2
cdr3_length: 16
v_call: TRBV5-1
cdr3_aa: CASSYSSGTSTDTQYF
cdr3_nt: TGCGCCAGCAGCTATTCTAGCGGAACGAGCACAGATACGCAGTATTTT

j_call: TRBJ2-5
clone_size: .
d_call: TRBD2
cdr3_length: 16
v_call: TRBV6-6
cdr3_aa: CASTNGAGGPWETQYF
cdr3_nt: TGTGCCAGCACCAACGGGGCGGGAGGGCCGTGGGAGACCCAGTACTTC

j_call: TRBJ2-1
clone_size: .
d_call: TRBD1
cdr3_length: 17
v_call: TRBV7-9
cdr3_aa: CASSLAVGDRGYNEQFF
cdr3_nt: TGTGCCAGCAGCTTAGCGGTCGGGGACAGGGGCTACAATGAGCAGTTCTTC

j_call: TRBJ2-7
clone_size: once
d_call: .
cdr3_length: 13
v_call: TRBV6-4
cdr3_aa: CASSDRHFYEQYF
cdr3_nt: TGTGCCAGCAGTGACCGACACTTCTACGAGCAGTACTTC

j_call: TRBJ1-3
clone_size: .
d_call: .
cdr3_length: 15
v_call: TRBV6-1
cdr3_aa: CASSEFTGTRNTIYF
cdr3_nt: TGTGCCAGCAGTGAATTCACAGGGACCCGAAACACCATATATTTT

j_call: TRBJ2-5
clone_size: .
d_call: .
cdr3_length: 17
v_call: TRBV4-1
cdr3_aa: CASSLSGAVIGQETQYF
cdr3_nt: TGCGCCAGCAGCCTCAGCGGTGCGGTAATCGGACAAGAGACCCAGTACTTC

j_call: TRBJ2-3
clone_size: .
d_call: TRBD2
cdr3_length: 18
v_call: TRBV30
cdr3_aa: CAWSVGLAGGRSTDTQYF
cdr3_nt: TGTGCCTGGAGTGTCGGACTAGCGGGGGGGCGGAGCACAGATACGCAGTATTTT

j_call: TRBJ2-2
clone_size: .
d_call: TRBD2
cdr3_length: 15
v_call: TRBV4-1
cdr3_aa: CASSPRTSGTGELFF
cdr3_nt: TGCGCCAGCAGCCCCAGGACTAGCGGGACCGGGGAGCTGTTTTTT

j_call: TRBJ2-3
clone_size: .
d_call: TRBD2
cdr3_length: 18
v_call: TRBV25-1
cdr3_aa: CASSALAGVGYSTDTQYF
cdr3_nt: TGTGCCAGCAGTGCCCTAGCGGGAGTCGGGTATAGCACAGATACGCAGTATTTT

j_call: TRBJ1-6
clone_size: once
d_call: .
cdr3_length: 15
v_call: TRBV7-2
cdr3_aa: CASSLERGAGSPLHF
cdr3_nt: TGTGCCAGCAGCTTAGAGCGGGGGGCAGGTTCACCCCTCCACTTT

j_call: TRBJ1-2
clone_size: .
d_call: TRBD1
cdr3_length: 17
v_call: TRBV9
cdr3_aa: CASRGMGSGQPNYGYTF
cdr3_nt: TGTGCCAGCAGAGGGATGGGGTCGGGACAGCCTAACTATGGCTACACCTTC

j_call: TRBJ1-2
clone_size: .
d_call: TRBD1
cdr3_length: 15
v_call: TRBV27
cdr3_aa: CASSSWTGDVYGYTF
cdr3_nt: TGTGCCAGCAGTTCCTGGACAGGGGACGTCTATGGCTACACCTTC

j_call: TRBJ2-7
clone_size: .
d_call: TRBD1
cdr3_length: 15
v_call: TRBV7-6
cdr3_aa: CASSYISDGDSEQYF
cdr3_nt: TGTGCCAGCAGCTACATATCGGACGGGGACAGCGAGCAGTACTTC

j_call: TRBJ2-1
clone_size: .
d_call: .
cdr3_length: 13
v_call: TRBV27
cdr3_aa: CASSPPMSLEQFF
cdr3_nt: TGTGCCAGCAGTCCCCCTATGTCGCTTGAGCAGTTCTTC

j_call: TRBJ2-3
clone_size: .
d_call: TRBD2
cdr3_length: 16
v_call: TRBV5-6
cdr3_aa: CASSSGTSGGTDTQYF
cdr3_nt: TGTGCCAGCAGCTCGGGGACTAGCGGGGGCACAGATACGCAGTATTTT

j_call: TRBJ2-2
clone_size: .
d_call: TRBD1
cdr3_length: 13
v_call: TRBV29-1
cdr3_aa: CSVTGGETGELFF
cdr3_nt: TGCAGCGTCACAGGGGGCGAGACCGGGGAGCTGTTTTTT

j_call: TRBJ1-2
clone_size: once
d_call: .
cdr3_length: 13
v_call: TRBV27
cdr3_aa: CATWGGDAGGYTF
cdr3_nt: TGTGCCACGTGGGGAGGGGATGCGGGAGGCTACACCTTC

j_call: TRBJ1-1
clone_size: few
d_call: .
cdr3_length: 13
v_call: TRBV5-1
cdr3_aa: CASSLESGDEAFF
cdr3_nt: TGCGCCAGCAGCTTGGAGTCAGGGGATGAAGCTTTCTTT

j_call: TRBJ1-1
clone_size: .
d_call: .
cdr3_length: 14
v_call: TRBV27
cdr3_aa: CASSFGAANTEAFF
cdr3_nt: TGTGCCAGCAGTTTTGGGGCAGCGAACACTGAAGCTTTCTTT

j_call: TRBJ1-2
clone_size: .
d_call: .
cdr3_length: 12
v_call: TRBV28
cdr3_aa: CASRSTNYGYTF
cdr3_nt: TGTGCCAGCAGGTCAACTAACTATGGCTACACCTTC

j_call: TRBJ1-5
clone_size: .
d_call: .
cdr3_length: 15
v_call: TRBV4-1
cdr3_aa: CASSHNNRPDQPQHF
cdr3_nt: TGCGCCAGCAGCCACAATAACAGGCCCGATCAGCCCCAGCATTTT